This T cell receptor beta chain was found in a study of blood T cells in healthy people across ages (dated by TCRdb to between 2015 and 2016). About the full investigation: In model experiments, template switching captured roughly one uniquely barcoded TCR beta cDNA molecule for every two T cells. To track age-related changes in TCR beta repertoire diversity, the study relied on deep sequencing normalized with unique cDNA molecular identifiers. Donors were grouped into four age groups: young (average 16 years), middle-aged (about 38), aged (around 62) and long-lived (82). To avoid experimental bias, donors of different ages were distributed randomly across sequencing lanes. For two donors (one aged 18 to 29 and one aged 80 or older), the study analyzed two additional independent replicas of 1 million unique cDNA reads from the same blood draw. The full study reports these points: The CMV infection status of donors was not known, potentially confounding age-related changes in expanded clonotypes. Compared with the aged group, the long-lived group had more naive CD4+ T cells, fewer expanded clones and increased TCR diversity, suggesting age selection. Observed TCR beta diversity correlated strongly with the percentage of naive T cells measured by flow cytometry. Bulk unsorted PBMC profiling prevented conclusive comparison of naive and antigen-experienced compartments. Observed TCR beta diversity per million T cells fell roughly linearly with age, and a significant reduction was already apparent by age around 36. Total diversity estimates from one million sequenced T cells were considered lower bounds and underestimates.

Per the germline V gene (reference sequence), DFQATT is the CDR1 and SNEGSKA is the CDR2. Including cysteine and phenylalanine, the CDR3 has 19 amino acids. This entry keeps only the CDR3 DNA: 57 bases, framed from base 1. V is reduced by 5 bases and J by 0 bases, leaving a spacing of 26 bases between them. Donors were approximately 42 systemically healthy Caucasian individuals from Russia aged roughly 6 to 100 years. Each donor gave approximately 9.4 milliliters of peripheral blood, drawn into EDTA-treated Vacutainer tubes. Ficoll-Paque density-gradient centrifugation was used to isolate PBMCs, with at least 6.5 million per sample. Total RNA was extracted from PBMCs with Trizol reagent, with at least 5.5 micrograms obtained per sample. The percentages of naive CD45RAhigh/CD27high T cells were determined by flow cytometry on a PBMC aliquot from every donor. Library preparation employed 5' RACE. Sequenced on an Illumina HiSeq 2500. A second PCR of about 7 to 12 cycles was run with a J-beta primer mix and a sample-barcoded 5' primer. A template-switch 5' adaptor carrying 12 random nucleotides introduced a unique molecular identifier onto each TCR beta cDNA molecule. Each sample yielded at least 3 million CDR3-containing paired-end reads. First-strand cDNA was synthesized from all RNA with the Mint cDNA synthesis kit, primed by a TRBC-specific oligonucleotide. Following uracil-DNA glycosylase treatment, a first 18-cycle PCR with universal primers M1SS and BC2_uni_R was performed on all cDNA. In the source study's methods: Normalization of each sample was performed by random selection of 1 million high-quality reads, each carrying a distinct molecular identifier. Reads sharing molecular identifiers were discarded rather than binned into consensus sequences. MiTCR, with a Q25 quality threshold and the strictest error-elimination algorithm, was used for CDR3 identification, clonotype clustering and error correction. Lower-bound total TCR beta diversity was estimated with a nonparametric unseen species model using Euler transformation. The public reads were reprocessed in TCRdb via fastp at Q25 and MiXCR, keeping in-frame beta chains. All rows with the same CDR3 protein become a single entry with the most common DNA and genes. The V and J calls here are based on TCRdb, not the publication. This sample is represented by roughly 1.6 million distinct CDR3 sequences; roughly 30% of them were singletons. Approximately 11% of the sample belongs to the ten largest clones.

This clonotype was detected a few times. Its binding antigen is unknown. Per-nucleotide qualities are absent, and no much larger clonotype sits a single base away. The sequence derives from a woman aged 25 to 39 in good health. Sequences were obtained from blood. The rearranged chain carries TRBV20-1 and TRBJ2-1; the D segment cannot be called with confidence. The DNA sequence is TGCAGTGCTGCCCTTGAGCCATGGAGCGACCCTAGCTCCTACAATGAGCAGTTCTTC. It encodes CSAALEPWSDPSSYNEQFF.